This TCR beta chain was found in a study of blood T cell repertoires in COVID-19 (dated by TCRdb to about 2020). Regarding the study in general: Samples from collaborators originated in the United States, Italy and Spain and spanned both the acute and convalescent phases of COVID-19. The prospective study material was composed of cDNA or gDNA derived from T cells, B-cell-depleted T cells, or PBMCs. The dataset comprised deeply sampled blood TCRbeta repertoires from subjects exposed to, actively infected with, or recovered from COVID-19. A freely available public database, intended as a resource for researchers studying the immune response to SARS-CoV-2, is where the repertoires were released. The samples were drawn from the first 160 participants of the ongoing ImmuneRACE study and from 950 to 1,500 subjects provided by 6 global collaborators. Sample metadata almost always included a de-identified subject ID, COVID-19 status, age in years and sex. Where available, HLA class I and class II types were obtained from metadata supplied by the sample provider rather than from assay-based typing.

Comments on this clone: Its cognate antigen has yet to be identified. Base qualities are not provided; no much larger clone lies one nucleotide away.

Whole blood was collected in K2EDTA tubes by collaborating institutions according to the institutions' own protocols. For TCRbeta analysis, collaborators shipped samples in one of three forms: frozen whole blood, isolated PBMCs, or DNA extracted from either of those sample types. The immunoSEQ Assay, a bias-controlled multiplex PCR, was used to amplify TCRbeta CDR3 regions from genomic DNA. On the study's bioinformatics: The number of nucleated cells in each sample was estimated by amplification of reference gene primers within the assay. To quantify the absolute abundance of each unique TCRbeta CDR3 rearrangement, sequence reads were collapsed and filtered. For each sample, productive Simpson clonality was calculated as the square root of Simpson's diversity index across productive rearrangements. Here the immuneACCESS table is served through TCRdb, limited to in-frame sequences with V and J called. Missing clones are a known gap in these copies; in checked studies unresolved V genes cover under half, and the rest lacks a known reason. That table gives V, J and clone size, and the DNA gave D and trimming. In this sample the table shows around 95,000 clones, 90% of which occur a single time. The ten largest clones add up to 5% to 6.5% of the sample.

Study-wide conclusions, independent of this receptor: The amount of clinical and demographic metadata varied by source and participant and was provided uncurated.

Trimming at the junction amounts to 5 bases on V and 5 bases on J, and the germline ends lie 22 bases apart. Reading the germline V gene (reference sequence) gives CDR1 MNHEY and CDR2 SMNVEV. The CDR3, cysteine through phenylalanine, is 17 amino acids long. Only CDR3 DNA remains: 51 bases, in frame from the first base. The rearranged chain carries TRBV27 and TRBJ1-5; 5 matching bases give a weak D call of TRBD1. The clonotype originates from a man aged 50 to 59 with acute or convalescent COVID-19. The sample taken for sequencing was peripheral blood. The encoded CDR3 is CASSPRGSGVGDQPQHF. At the DNA level, the sequence is TGTGCCAGCAGTCCGCGGGGTTCGGGGGTGGGCGATCAGCCCCAGCATTTT.